The rows below give T cell receptor beta chains drawn from one sample of a study of cytomegalovirus exposure and HLA in healthy donors. Using immunoSEQ multiplex PCR, the repertoire was profiled, and TCRdb retains in-frame clones only, with some absent. The table includes 160,000 or so clones, 60% to 80% detected once. Source material: PBMCs. These receptors were obtained from a man between 40 and 49 years old in good health and CMV-seropositive. CDR3s include the opening cysteine and the closing phenylalanine or tryptophan. D genes are given only for firm matches. Clone size is stated in some rows and not others, as once, few, many or a class when expanded.

J: TRBJ2-1; V: TRBV5-4; size: .; D: TRBD1; length: 14; DNA: TGTGCCAGCAGCTTACAGGGGGCGGGGAATGAGCAGTTCTTC; CDR3: CASSLQGAGNEQFF
J: TRBJ2-1; V: TRBV7-8; size: .; D: TRBD2; length: 17; DNA: TGTGCCAGCAGCTTAGTCGGGACTAGCGGGAGCTACAATGAGCAGTTCTTC; CDR3: CASSLVGTSGSYNEQFF
J: TRBJ2-3; V: TRBV11-2; size: .; D: .; length: 16; DNA: TGTGCCAGCAGCTCGCCCAAGGGGGTTCTTCCAGATACGCAGTATTTT; CDR3: CASSSPKGVLPDTQYF
J: TRBJ1-2; V: TRBV10-3; size: .; D: .; length: 16; DNA: TGTGCCATCAGTGAGGTTATGGACAGAGCTAACTATGGCTACACCTTC; CDR3: CAISEVMDRANYGYTF
J: TRBJ1-3; V: TRBV19; size: .; D: .; length: 16; DNA: TGTGCCAGTAGTATACGGGGCTGGAGGGGTGGAAACACCATATATTTT; CDR3: CASSIRGWRGGNTIYF
J: TRBJ2-7; V: TRBV5-4; size: .; D: .; length: 15; DNA: TGTGCCAGCAGCTTGGGCGGGAAGAAAACCTACGAGCAGTACTTC; CDR3: CASSLGGKKTYEQYF
J: TRBJ1-1; V: TRBV6-6; size: .; D: .; length: 13; DNA: TGTGCCAGCAGCCCCTCAGGCGTCGGTGAAGCTTTCTTT; CDR3: CASSPSGVGEAFF
J: TRBJ1-6; V: TRBV11-2; size: once; D: .; length: 15; DNA: TGTGCCAGCAGCTTAGTCAGGGGAATTAATTCACCCCTCCACTTT; CDR3: CASSLVRGINSPLHF
J: TRBJ2-3; V: TRBV27; size: .; D: TRBD2; length: 14; DNA: TGTGCCAGCAGTAGACTAGCGGCGACAGATACGCAGTATTTT; CDR3: CASSRLAATDTQYF
J: TRBJ2-7; V: TRBV7-9; size: .; D: .; length: 18; DNA: TGTTCCAGCAGCTTAGTTGGAGGGCCAAGGGCCTTCACCTACGAGCAGTACTTC; CDR3: CSSSLVGGPRAFTYEQYF
J: TRBJ2-7; V: TRBV4-1; size: .; D: TRBD2; length: 14; DNA: TGCGCCAGCAGCCAAGATCTTGCGGGAGACGAGCAGTACTTC; CDR3: CASSQDLAGDEQYF
J: TRBJ1-4; V: TRBV4-2; size: .; D: .; length: 16; DNA: TGTGCCAGCAGCCAAGAACAGGGCGCAACTAATGAAAAACTGTTTTTT; CDR3: CASSQEQGATNEKLFF
J: TRBJ2-3; V: TRBV7-9; size: .; D: TRBD2; length: 16; DNA: TGTGCCAGCAGCCCGACGGGGGGGGATCCCACAGATACGCAGTATTTT; CDR3: CASSPTGGDPTDTQYF
J: TRBJ1-1; V: TRBV7-3; size: .; D: TRBD1; length: 14; DNA: TGTGCCAGCAGCCTCGACAGGGGGACCACTGAAGCTTTCTTT; CDR3: CASSLDRGTTEAFF
J: TRBJ2-7; V: TRBV4-2; size: once; D: TRBD1; length: 15; DNA: TGTGCCAGCAGGCCCACGGTAGGGGGCACCTACGAGCAGTACTTC; CDR3: CASRPTVGGTYEQYF
J: TRBJ2-1; V: TRBV19; size: .; D: TRBD1; length: 16; DNA: TGTGCCAGTAGTATAGATCGAGGGGGCTATTACAATGAGCAGTTCTTC; CDR3: CASSIDRGGYYNEQFF
J: TRBJ2-1; V: TRBV9; size: .; D: .; length: 16; DNA: TGTGCCAGCAGCGTAGCCGGGAGTGGTTCCTACAATGAGCAGTTCTTC; CDR3: CASSVAGSGSYNEQFF
J: TRBJ2-3; V: TRBV4-1; size: .; D: .; length: 13; DNA: TGCGCCAGCAGCCAAGGTAACTCAGATACGCAGTATTTT; CDR3: CASSQGNSDTQYF
J: TRBJ1-5; V: TRBV30; size: .; D: TRBD1; length: 15; DNA: TGTGCCTGGAGTCAACGGACAGGGATAAATCAGCCCCAGCATTTT; CDR3: CAWSQRTGINQPQHF
J: TRBJ1-1; V: TRBV25-1; size: few; D: TRBD1; length: 15; DNA: TGTGCCAGCAGTGAATTGGGGACAGGGGAAGCTGAAGCTTTCTTT; CDR3: CASSELGTGEAEAFF
J: TRBJ1-3; V: TRBV11-2; size: .; D: .; length: 14; DNA: TGTGCCAGCAGCTTAGGGGGGCCTGGAAACACCATATATTTT; CDR3: CASSLGGPGNTIYF
J: TRBJ2-3; V: TRBV4-1; size: .; D: TRBD2; length: 16; DNA: TGTGCCAGCAGCCTGGCCGGGACTAGCGGCACAGATACGCAGTATTTT; CDR3: CASSLAGTSGTDTQYF
J: TRBJ1-2; V: TRBV18; size: .; D: .; length: 13; DNA: TGTGCCAGCTCACCATATCCCCCGGATGGCTACACCTTC; CDR3: CASSPYPPDGYTF
J: TRBJ2-3; V: TRBV11-3; size: .; D: TRBD2; length: 15; DNA: TGTGCCAGCAGCTCCGGGCGGGGGGGGACAGATACGCAGTATTTT; CDR3: CASSSGRGGTDTQYF
J: TRBJ2-7; V: TRBV7-9; size: once; D: TRBD2; length: 13; DNA: TGTGCCAGCAGCATATTAGCGGGGTTCGAGCAGTACTTC; CDR3: CASSILAGFEQYF
J: TRBJ2-7; V: TRBV5-8; size: .; D: .; length: 15; DNA: TGTGCCAGCAGCTTGCTCACAGGAGACACCTACGAGCAGTACTTC; CDR3: CASSLLTGDTYEQYF
J: TRBJ2-7; V: TRBV6-1; size: .; D: TRBD1; length: 16; DNA: TGTGCCAGCAGTGAAGCTTGGGACAGGGCGACCTACGAGCAGTACTTC; CDR3: CASSEAWDRATYEQYF
J: TRBJ2-2; V: TRBV11-3; size: .; D: TRBD2; length: 16; DNA: TGTGCCAGCAGCCCGCAGCGGGAGCAGGTCACCGGGGAGCTGTTTTTT; CDR3: CASSPQREQVTGELFF
J: TRBJ1-2; V: TRBV13; size: .; D: TRBD1; length: 16; DNA: TGTGCCAGCAGCTCCTCATATACAGGGGCCAACTATGGCTACACCTTC; CDR3: CASSSSYTGANYGYTF
J: TRBJ2-1; V: TRBV9; size: .; D: TRBD1; length: 15; DNA: TGTGCCAGCAGCGTAAGACAGGGGGCTTTAAGTGAGCAGTTCTTC; CDR3: CASSVRQGALSEQFF
J: TRBJ2-5; V: TRBV18; size: .; D: .; length: 13; DNA: TGTGCCAGCTCACCAGGAGTAGGAGAGACCCAGTACTTC; CDR3: CASSPGVGETQYF
J: TRBJ1-1; V: TRBV27; size: .; D: .; length: 15; DNA: TGTGCCAGCAGTCCCTCGTTAGGAGGGTCGAGTGAAGCTTTCTTT; CDR3: CASSPSLGGSSEAFF
J: TRBJ2-3; V: TRBV7-9; size: .; D: TRBD2; length: 16; DNA: TGTGCCAGCAGCATCGGGACTAGCGGGAGTTTGGATACGCAGTATTTT; CDR3: CASSIGTSGSLDTQYF
J: TRBJ2-3; V: TRBV7-9; size: .; D: .; length: 14; DNA: TGTGCCAGCAGCCAGGGGACGGTCACAGATACGCAGTATTTT; CDR3: CASSQGTVTDTQYF
J: TRBJ2-7; V: TRBV5-1; size: few; D: .; length: 14; DNA: TGCGCCAGCAGCTTGGAAGGGACTCTCTACGAGCAGTACTTC; CDR3: CASSLEGTLYEQYF
J: TRBJ2-1; V: TRBV4-2; size: .; D: TRBD2; length: 21; DNA: TGTGCCAGCAGCCAAGGTGTCCTAGCGGGAGGGTTACTGGGCGCCTACAATGAGCAGTTCTTC; CDR3: CASSQGVLAGGLLGAYNEQFF